What follows describes a single TCR beta chain. The CDR3 runs 16 residues. V was shortened by 5 bases and J by 1 base, with 14 bases between the two germline ends. Germline loops: CDR1 SGHAT, CDR2 FQDESV (reference sequence). This specimen belongs to a study of shared T cell receptors in the human thymus. Produced via immunoSEQ multiplex PCR; TCRdb's table is partial and in-frame only. The sample has roughly 660,000 clones; around 87% are singletons. This sample also belongs to another study, concerning human thymus T cells.

The rearrangement links TRBV11-1 to TRBJ2-2; tentatively, D is TRBD1 (5 bases). This receptor was identified in a boy younger than two with a congenital heart defect. Source material: thymocytes. CDR3 protein: CASSQGADLNTGELFF. The CDR3 DNA reads TGTGCCAGCAGCCAGGGTGCAGACTTGAACACCGGGGAGCTGTTTTTT.